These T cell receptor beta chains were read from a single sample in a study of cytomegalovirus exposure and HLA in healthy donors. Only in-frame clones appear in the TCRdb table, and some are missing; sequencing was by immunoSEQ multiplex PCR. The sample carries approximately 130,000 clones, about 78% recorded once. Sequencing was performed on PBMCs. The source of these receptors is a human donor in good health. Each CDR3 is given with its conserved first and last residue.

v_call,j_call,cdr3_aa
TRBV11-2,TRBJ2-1,CASTLAGTGSKFF
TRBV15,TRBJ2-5,CATSRGEGGRQETQYF
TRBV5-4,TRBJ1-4,CASSPGGTNEKLFF
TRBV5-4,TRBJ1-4,CASSLGGQGGELFF
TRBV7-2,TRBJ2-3,CASSGILAGRTDTQYF
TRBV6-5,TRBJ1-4,CASSYGGGSEKLFF
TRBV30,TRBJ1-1,CAWRRQDPLWMNTEAFF
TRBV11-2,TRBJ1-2,CASSPRRGPVFYGYTF
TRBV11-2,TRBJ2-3,CASSLGGGAGSPQYF
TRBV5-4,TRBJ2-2,CASSHDLLAGGPAGELFF
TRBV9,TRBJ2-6,CASSVAVQGSGANVLTF
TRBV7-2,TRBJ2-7,CASSQPPTGTGYYEQYF
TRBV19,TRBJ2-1,CASNPGLAGYNEQFF